This T cell receptor beta chain originates from a study of spatial heterogeneity in lung cancer. Study summary: The donor population consisted of just over 70 patients with untreated, early-stage non-small cell lung cancer. Raw sequencing reads included, on average, more than 8.5 appearances of each unique TCR and UMI combination.

Worth noting for this clonotype: This beta chain turned up in a library designed for alpha chains; as an off-target read, its abundance says little.

The germline V and J ends were trimmed by 3 bases and 7 bases, with 10 bases remaining between them. From germline, CDR1 is KGHSH and CDR2 LQKENI. The CDR3 extends over 13 amino acids. The time point is: blood at routine non-recurrence follow-up after resection. Tumor, nontumor lung or frozen PBMC supplied whole RNA, sequenced without sorting. Every individual TCR cDNA molecule carried its own unique molecular identifier, which allowed correction of PCR and sequencing errors. TCRdb re-derived calls from the 5' RACE reads in MiXCR, one entry per CDR3 protein. The data contain under 400 distinct CDR3 sequences, 25% to 30% of them singletons.

The sequence was collected from a male donor with early-stage non-small cell lung cancer. Sequencing used PBMCs, obtained at follow-up. The chain joins TRBV18 to TRBJ2-1; unclear D gene. The CDR3 nucleotides are TGTGCCAGCTCACCGGGCCCTACGAATGAGCAGTTCTTC. Its translation is CASSPGPTNEQFF.